This TCR beta chain was obtained from a study of human T cells and chemical hapten exposure. TCRdb called the RACE reads again in MiXCR, with one record for every CDR3 protein. This table has over 85,000 distinct CDR3 sequences, under 14% appearing once. Sample time point: pre-sensitization, week 0. Treatment defined: therapeutic diphenylcyclopropenone sensitization with weekly scalp DPC. The CDR3 is 16 amino acids. Germline V gene sequence: CDR1 MNHEY, CDR2 SVGEGT. V dropped 2 bases and J dropped 2 bases, with 14 bases sitting between them. The input for sequencing was whole blood, taken in connection with sensitization to the hapten diphenylcyclopropenone (DPC). The sequence was obtained from a woman in her sixties with alopecia areata. Some clones in this sample may be carry-over from other donors' samples. This chain links TRBV6-2 or TRBV6-3 with TRBJ2-3; D perhaps matches TRBD2 (6 bases). CDR3 residues: CASSYEAGRDTDTQYF. DNA for the CDR3: TGTGCCAGCAGTTACGAGGCGGGGCGGGACACAGATACGCAGTATTTT.